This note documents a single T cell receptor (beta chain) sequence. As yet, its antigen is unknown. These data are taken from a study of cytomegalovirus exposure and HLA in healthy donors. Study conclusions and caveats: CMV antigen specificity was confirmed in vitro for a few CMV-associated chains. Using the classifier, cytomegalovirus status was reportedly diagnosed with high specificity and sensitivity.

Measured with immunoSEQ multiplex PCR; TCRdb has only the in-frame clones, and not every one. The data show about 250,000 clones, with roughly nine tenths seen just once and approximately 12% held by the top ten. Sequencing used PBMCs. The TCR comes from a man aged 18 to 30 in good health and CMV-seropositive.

The DNA for the CDR3 is TGCGCCAGCAGCCCGAGTAGCTCCTACGAGCAGTACTTC. Residues: CASSPSSSYEQYF. The V and J genes are TRBV5-1 and TRBJ2-7; D remains ambiguous. Trimming took off 4 bases at V and 0 bases at J, with 8 bases between the two ends. Per the germline V gene, CDR1 is SGHRS and CDR2 is YFSETQ. The length of the CDR3 is 13 residues.